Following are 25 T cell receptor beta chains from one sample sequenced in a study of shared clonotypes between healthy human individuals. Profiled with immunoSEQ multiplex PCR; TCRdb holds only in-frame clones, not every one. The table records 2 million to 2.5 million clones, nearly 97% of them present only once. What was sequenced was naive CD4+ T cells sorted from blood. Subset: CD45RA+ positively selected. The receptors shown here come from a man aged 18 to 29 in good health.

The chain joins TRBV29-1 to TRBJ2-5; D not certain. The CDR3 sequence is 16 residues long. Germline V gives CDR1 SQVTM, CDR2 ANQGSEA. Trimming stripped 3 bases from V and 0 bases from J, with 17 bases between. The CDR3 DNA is TGCAGCGTTGACTATTCGTATCGGAATTACCAAGAGACCCAGTACTTC. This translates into CSVDYSYRNYQETQYF.

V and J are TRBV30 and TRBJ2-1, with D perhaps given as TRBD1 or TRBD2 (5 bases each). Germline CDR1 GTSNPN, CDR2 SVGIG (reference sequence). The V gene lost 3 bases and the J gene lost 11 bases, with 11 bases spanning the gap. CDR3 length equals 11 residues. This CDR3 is CAWSPGPKQFF. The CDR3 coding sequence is TGTGCCTGGAGCCCGGGACCTAAGCAGTTCTTC.

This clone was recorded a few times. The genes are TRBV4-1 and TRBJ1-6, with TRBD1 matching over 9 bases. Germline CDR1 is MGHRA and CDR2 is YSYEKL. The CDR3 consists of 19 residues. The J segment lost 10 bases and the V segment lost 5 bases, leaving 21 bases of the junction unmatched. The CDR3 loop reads CASSAQVGPTGGLGSPLHF. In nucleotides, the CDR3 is TGCGCCAGCAGCGCACAGGTCGGACCGACAGGGGGGTTAGGGTCACCCCTCCACTTT.

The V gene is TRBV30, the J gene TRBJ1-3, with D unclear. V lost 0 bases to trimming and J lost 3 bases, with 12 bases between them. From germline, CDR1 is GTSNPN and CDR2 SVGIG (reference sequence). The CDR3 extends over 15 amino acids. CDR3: CAWSVQNSRGNTIYF. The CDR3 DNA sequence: TGTGCCTGGAGTGTACAGAACAGTCGTGGAAACACCATATATTTT.

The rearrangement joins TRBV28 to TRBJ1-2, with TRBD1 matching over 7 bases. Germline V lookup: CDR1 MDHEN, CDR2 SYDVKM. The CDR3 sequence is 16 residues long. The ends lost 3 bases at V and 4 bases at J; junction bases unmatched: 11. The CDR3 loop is CASSFPTGRPGYGYTF. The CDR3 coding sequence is TGTGCCAGCAGTTTCCCGACAGGGCGACCGGGCTATGGCTACACCTTC.

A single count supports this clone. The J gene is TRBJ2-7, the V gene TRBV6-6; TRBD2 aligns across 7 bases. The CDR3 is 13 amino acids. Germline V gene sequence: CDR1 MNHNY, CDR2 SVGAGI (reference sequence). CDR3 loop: CAAAGGSSYEQYF. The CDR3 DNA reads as TGTGCTGCCGCCGGCGGGAGCTCCTACGAGCAGTACTTC.

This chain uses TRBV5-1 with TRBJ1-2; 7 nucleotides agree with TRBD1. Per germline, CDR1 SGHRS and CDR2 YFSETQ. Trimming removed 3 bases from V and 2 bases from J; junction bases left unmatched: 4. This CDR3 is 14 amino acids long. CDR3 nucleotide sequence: TGCGCCAGCAGCTCCCCGGGACAGAACTATGGCTACACCTTC. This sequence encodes CASSSPGQNYGYTF.

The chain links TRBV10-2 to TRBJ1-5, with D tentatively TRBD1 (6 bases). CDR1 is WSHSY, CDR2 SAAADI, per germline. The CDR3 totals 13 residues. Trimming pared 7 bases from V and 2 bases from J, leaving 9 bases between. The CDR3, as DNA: TGCGCCAGCACCCGACAGGGCAATCAGCCCCAGCATTTT. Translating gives CASTRQGNQPQHF.

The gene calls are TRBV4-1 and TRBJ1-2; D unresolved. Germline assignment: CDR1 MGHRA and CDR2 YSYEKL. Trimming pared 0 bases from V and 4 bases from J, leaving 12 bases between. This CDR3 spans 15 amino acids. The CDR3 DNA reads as TGCGCCAGCAGCCAAGATGAGGGCAGCTTCTATGGCTACACCTTC. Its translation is CASSQDEGSFYGYTF.

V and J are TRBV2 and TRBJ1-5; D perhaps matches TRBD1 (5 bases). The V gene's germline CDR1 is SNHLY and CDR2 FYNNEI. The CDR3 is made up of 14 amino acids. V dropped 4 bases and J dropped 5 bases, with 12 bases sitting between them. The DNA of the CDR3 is TGTGCCAGCAGTGGCCGACAGCTTTATCAGCCCCAGCATTTT. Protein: CASSGRQLYQPQHF.

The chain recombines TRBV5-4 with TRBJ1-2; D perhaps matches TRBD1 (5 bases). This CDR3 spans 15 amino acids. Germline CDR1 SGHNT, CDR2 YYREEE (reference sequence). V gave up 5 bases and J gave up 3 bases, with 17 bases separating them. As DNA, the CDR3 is TGTGCCAGCAGTTACGCTAGGGGCGGTGACTATGGCTACACCTTC. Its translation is CASSYARGGDYGYTF. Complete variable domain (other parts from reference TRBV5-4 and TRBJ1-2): ETGVTQSPTHLIKTRGQQVTLRCSSQSGHNTVSWYQQALGQGPQFIFQYYREEENGRGNFPPRFSGLQFPNYSSELNVNALELDDSALYLCASSYARGGDYGYTFGSGTRLTVV.

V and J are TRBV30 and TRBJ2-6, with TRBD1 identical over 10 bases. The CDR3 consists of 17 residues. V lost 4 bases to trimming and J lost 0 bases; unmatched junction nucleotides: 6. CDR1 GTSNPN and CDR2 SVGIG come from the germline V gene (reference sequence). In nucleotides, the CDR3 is TGTGCCTGGACCCCGGGACAGGGGTTCTCTGGGGCCAACGTCCTGACTTTC. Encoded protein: CAWTPGQGFSGANVLTF.

CDR3 protein: CASSIDLGSYGYTF. CDR3 in DNA: TGTGCCAGTAGTATAGATCTAGGTTCCTATGGCTACACCTTC. V and J are TRBV19 and TRBJ1-2; no clear D. The CDR3 loop spans 14 amino acids. In germline, CDR1 is LNHDA, CDR2 SQIVND (reference sequence). With 0 bases removed from V and 4 bases from J, the gap between germline ends came to 9 bases.

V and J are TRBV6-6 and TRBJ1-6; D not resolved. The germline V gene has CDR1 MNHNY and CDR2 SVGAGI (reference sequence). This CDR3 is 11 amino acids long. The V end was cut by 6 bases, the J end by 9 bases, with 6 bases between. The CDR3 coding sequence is TGTGCCAGCAGCGACCCTTCACCCCTCCACTTT. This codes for CASSDPSPLHF.

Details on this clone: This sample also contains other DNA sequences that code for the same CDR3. CDR3 sequence reads: CASSLAGAYNEQFF. The DNA for the CDR3 is TGCGCCAGCAGCCTGGCGGGAGCCTACAATGAGCAGTTCTTC. The J gene is TRBJ2-1, the V gene TRBV5-1; 7 bases are a match to TRBD2. CDR3 size: 14 residues. V lost 4 bases and J lost 2; bases outside the gene matches: 3. Germline loops: CDR1 SGHRS, CDR2 YFSETQ.

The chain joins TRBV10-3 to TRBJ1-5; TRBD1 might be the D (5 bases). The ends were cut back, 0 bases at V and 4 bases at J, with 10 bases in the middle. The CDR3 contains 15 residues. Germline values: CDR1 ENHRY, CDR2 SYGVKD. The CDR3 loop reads CAISESGPGNQPQHF. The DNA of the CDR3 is TGTGCCATCAGTGAGTCGGGGCCGGGGAATCAGCCCCAGCATTTT.

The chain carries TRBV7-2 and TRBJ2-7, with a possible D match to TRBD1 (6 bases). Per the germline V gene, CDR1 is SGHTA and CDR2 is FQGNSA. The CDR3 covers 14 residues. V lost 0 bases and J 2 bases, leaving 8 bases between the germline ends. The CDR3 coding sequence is TGTGCCAGCAGCTTAGCGAGGACAGCCTACGAGCAGTACTTC. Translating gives CASSLARTAYEQYF.

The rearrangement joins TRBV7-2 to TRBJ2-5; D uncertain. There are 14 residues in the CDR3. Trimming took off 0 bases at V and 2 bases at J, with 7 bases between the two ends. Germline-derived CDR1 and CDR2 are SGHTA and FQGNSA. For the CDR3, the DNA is TGTGCCAGCAGCTTAGCGCCAGCACAAGAGACCCAGTACTTC. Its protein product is CASSLAPAQETQYF.

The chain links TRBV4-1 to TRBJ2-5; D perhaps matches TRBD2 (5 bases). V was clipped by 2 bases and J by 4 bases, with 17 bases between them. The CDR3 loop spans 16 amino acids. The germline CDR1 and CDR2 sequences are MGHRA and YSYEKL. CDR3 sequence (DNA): TGCGCCAGCAGCCAATATCGGCTTCGGGAACTAGAGACCCAGTACTTC. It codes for CASSQYRLRELETQYF.

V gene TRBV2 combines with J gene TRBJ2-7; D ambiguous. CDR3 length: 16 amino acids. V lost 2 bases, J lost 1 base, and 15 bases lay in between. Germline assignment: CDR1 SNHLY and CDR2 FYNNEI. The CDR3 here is CASSEIADPKSYEQYF. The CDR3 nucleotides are TGTGCCAGCAGTGAAATAGCAGATCCTAAGTCCTACGAGCAGTACTTC.

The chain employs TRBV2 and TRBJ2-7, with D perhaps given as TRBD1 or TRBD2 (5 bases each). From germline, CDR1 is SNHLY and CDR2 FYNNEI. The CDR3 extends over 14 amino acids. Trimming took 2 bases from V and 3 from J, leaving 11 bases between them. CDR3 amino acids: CASSEIEGSYEQYF. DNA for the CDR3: TGTGCCAGCAGTGAAATTGAGGGGAGCTACGAGCAGTACTTC. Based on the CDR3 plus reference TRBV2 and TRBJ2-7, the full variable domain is EPEVTQTPSHQVTQMGQEVILRCVPISNHLYFYWYRQILGQKVEFLVSFYNNEISEKSEIFDDQFSVERPDGSNFTLKIRSTKLEDSAMYFCASSEIEGSYEQYFGPGTRLTVT.

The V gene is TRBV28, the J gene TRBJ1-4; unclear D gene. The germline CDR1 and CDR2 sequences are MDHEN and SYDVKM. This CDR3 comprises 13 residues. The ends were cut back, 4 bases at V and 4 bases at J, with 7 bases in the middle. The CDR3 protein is CASSSQINEKLFF. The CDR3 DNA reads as TGTGCCAGCAGTTCCCAGATTAATGAAAAACTGTTTTTT.

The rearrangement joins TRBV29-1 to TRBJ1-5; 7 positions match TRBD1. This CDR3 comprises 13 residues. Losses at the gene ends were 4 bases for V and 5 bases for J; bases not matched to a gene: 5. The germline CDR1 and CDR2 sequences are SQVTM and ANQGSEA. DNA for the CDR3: TGCAGCGTTGGTAGGGGGCAGGATCAGCCCCAGCATTTT. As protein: CSVGRGQDQPQHF.

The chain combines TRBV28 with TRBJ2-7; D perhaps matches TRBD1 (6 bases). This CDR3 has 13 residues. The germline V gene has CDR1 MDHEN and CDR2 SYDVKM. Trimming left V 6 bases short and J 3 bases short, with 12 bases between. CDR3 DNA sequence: TGTGCCAGCAGCCCGGGACAAAACTACGAGCAGTACTTC. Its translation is CASSPGQNYEQYF.

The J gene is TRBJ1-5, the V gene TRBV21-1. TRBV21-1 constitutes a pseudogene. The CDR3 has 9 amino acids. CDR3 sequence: CASSWPQHF. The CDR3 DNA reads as TGTGCCAGCAGCTGGCCCCAGCATTTT.